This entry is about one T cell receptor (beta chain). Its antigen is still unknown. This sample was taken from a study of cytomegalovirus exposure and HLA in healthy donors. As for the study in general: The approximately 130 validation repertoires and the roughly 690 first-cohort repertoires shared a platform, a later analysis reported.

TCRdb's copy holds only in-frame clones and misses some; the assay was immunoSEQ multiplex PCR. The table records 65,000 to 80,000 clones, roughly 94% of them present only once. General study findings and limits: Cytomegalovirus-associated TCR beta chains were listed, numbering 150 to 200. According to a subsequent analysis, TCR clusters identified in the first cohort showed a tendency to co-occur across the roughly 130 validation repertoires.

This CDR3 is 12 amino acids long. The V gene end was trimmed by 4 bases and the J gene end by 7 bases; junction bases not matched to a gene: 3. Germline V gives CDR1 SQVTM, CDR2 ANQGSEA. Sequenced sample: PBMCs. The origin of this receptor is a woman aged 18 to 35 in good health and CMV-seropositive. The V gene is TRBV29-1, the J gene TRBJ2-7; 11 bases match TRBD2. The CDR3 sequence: CSVGLAGYEQYF. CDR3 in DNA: TGCAGCGTTGGACTAGCGGGATATGAGCAGTACTTC.